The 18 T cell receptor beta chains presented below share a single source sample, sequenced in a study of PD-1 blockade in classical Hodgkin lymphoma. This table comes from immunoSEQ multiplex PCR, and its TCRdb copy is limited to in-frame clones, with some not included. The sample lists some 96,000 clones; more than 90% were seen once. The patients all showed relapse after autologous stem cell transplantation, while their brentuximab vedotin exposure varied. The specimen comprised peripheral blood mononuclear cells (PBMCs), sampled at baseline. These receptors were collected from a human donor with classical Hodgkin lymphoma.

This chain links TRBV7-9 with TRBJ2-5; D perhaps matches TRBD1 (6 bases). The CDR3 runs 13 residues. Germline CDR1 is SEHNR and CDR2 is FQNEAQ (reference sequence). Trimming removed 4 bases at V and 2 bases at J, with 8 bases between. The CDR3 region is CASSSRGQETQYF. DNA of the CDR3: TGTGCCAGCAGCTCCAGGGGACAAGAGACCCAGTACTTC.

CDR3 in amino acids: CASSIGQGDRYTF. The CDR3 DNA is TGTGCCAGTAGTATCGGACAGGGGGACCGCTACACCTTC. The gene calls are TRBV19 and TRBJ1-2; TRBD1 agrees at 10 bases. Trimming at V came to 3 bases and at J to 9 bases, leaving 4 bases not matched to a gene. This CDR3 has 13 amino acids. Germline values: CDR1 LNHDA, CDR2 SQIVND (reference sequence).

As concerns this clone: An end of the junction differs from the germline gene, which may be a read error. The CDR3, as DNA: TGTGCTAGCAGCTTAGCGGGGAGGCACAATGAGCAGTTCTTC. This codes for CASSLAGRHNEQFF. This chain uses TRBV7-7 with TRBJ2-1; 8 nucleotides match TRBD2. This CDR3 comprises 14 residues. The germline V gene encodes CDR1 SSHAT and CDR2 FNYEAQ (reference sequence).

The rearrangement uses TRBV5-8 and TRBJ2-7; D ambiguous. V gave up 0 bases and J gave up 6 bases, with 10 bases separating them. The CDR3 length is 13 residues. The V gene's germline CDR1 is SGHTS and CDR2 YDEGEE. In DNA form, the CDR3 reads TGTGCCAGCAGCTTGGCGTTCAAGGGCGAGCAGTACTTC. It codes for CASSLAFKGEQYF.

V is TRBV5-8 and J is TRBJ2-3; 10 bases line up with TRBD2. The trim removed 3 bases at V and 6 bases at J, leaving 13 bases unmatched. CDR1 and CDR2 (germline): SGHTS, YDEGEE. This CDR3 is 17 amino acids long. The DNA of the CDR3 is TGTGCCAGCAGCTCGGGAACCGGGACTAGCGTGCGGGATACGCAGTATTTT. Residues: CASSSGTGTSVRDTQYF.

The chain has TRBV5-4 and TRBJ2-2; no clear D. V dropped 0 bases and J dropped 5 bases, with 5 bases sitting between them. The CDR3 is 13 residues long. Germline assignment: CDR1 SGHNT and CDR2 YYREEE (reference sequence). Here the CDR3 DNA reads TGTGCCAGCAGCTTGGTTGTAACCGGGGAGCTGTTTTTT. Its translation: CASSLVVTGELFF. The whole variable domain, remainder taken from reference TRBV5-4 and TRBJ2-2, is ETGVTQSPTHLIKTRGQQVTLRCSSQSGHNTVSWYQQALGQGPQFIFQYYREEENGRGNFPPRFSGLQFPNYSSELNVNALELDDSALYLCASSLVVTGELFFGEGSRLTVL.

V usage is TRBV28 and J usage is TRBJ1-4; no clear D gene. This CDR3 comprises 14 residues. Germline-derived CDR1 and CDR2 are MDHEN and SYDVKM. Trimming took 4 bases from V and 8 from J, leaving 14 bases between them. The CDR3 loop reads CASSSLDIREKLFF. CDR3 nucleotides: TGTGCCAGCAGTTCCCTGGATATCAGGGAAAAACTGTTTTTT. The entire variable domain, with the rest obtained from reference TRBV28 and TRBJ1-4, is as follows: DVKVTQSSRYLVKRTGEKVFLECVQDMDHENMFWYRQDPGLGLRLIYFSYDVKMKEKGDIPEGYSVSREKKERFSLILESASTNQTSMYLCASSSLDIREKLFFGSGTQLSVL.

The CDR3 DNA sequence: TGTGCCAGCAGCCTCGTGTCAGGGAACACTGAAGCTTTCTTT. Amino acids: CASSLVSGNTEAFF. The chain uses TRBV28 and TRBJ1-1; D ambiguous. The CDR3 has 14 amino acids. Trimming shortened V by 6 bases and J by 1 base, and 12 bases separated the two germline ends. Looked up from germline, CDR1 is MDHEN and CDR2 is SYDVKM.

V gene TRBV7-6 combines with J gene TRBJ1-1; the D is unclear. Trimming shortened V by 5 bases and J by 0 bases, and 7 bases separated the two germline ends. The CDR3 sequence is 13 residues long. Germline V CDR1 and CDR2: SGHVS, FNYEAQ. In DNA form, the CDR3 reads TGTGCCAGCAGCACCGGGCTGAACACTGAAGCTTTCTTT. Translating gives CASSTGLNTEAFF. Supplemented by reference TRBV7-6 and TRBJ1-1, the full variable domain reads GAGVSQSPRYKVTKRGQDVALRCDPISGHVSLYWYRQALGQGPEFLTYFNYEAQQDKSGLPNDRFSAERPEGSISTLTIQRTEQRDSAMYRCASSTGLNTEAFFGQGTRLTVV.

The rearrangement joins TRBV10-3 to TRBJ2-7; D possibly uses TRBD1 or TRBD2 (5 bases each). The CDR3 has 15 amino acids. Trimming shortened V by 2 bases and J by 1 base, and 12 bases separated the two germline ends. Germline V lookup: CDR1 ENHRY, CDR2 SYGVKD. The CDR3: CAISEPGTASYEQYF. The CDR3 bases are TGTGCCATCAGTGAGCCCGGGACGGCTTCCTACGAGCAGTACTTC.

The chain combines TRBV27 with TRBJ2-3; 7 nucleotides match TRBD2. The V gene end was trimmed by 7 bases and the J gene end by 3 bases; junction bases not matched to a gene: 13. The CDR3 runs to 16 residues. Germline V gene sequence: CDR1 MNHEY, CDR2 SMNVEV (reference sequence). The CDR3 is CASTDAAGAGTDTQYF. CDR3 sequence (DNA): TGTGCCAGCACCGACGCGGCGGGAGCGGGAACAGATACGCAGTATTTT.

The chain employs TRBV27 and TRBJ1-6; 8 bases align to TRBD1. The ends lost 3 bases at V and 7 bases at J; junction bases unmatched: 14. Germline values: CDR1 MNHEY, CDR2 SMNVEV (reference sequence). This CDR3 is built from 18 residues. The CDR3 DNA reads TGTGCCAGCAGTTTTTTCGTTCATCACAGGGGGAAAAATTCACCCCTCCACTTT. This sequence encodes CASSFFVHHRGKNSPLHF.

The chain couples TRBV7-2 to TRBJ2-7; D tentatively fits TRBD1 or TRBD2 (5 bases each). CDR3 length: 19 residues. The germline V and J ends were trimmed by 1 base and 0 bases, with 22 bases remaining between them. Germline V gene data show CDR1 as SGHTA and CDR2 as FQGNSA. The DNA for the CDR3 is TGTGCCAGCAGCTTAGGGGTGGGACGAGGGCAGCCGCTCTCCTACGAGCAGTACTTC. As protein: CASSLGVGRGQPLSYEQYF. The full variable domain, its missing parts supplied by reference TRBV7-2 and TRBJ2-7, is GAGVSQSPSNKVTEKGKDVELRCDPISGHTALYWYRQSLGQGLEFLIYFQGNSAPDKSGLPSDRFSAERTGGSVSTLTIQRTQQEDSAVYLCASSLGVGRGQPLSYEQYFGPGTRLTVT.

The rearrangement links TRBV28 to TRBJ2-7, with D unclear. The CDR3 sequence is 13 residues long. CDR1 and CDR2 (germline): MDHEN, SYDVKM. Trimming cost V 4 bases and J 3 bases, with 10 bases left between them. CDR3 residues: CASSSHWNYEQYF. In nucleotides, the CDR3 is TGTGCCAGCAGTTCTCACTGGAACTACGAGCAGTACTTC.

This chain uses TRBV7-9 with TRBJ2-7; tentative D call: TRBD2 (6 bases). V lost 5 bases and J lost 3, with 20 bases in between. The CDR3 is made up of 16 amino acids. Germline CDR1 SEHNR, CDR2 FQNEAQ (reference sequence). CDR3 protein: CASSLLGGRSYYEQYF. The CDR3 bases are TGTGCCAGCAGCCTCTTGGGGGGTCGGTCTTACTACGAGCAGTACTTC.

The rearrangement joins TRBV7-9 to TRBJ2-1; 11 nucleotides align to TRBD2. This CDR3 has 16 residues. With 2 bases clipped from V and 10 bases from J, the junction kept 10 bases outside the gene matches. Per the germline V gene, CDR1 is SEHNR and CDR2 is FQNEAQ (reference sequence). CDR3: CASSLTTSGRSREQFF. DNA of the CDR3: TGTGCCAGCAGCTTAACTACTAGCGGGAGAAGTCGAGAGCAGTTCTTC.

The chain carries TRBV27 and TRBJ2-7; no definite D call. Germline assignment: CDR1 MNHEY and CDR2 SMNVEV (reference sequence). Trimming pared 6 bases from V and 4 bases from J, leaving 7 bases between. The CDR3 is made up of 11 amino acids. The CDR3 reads CASRTIYEQYF. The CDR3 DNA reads TGTGCCAGCAGGACCATATACGAGCAGTACTTC.

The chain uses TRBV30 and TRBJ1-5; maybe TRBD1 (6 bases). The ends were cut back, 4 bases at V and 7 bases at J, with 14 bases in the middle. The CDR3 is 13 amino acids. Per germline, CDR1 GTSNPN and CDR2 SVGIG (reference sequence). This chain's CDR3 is CAWTEGGLQPQHF. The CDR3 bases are TGTGCCTGGACTGAAGGGGGTTTACAGCCCCAGCATTTT.